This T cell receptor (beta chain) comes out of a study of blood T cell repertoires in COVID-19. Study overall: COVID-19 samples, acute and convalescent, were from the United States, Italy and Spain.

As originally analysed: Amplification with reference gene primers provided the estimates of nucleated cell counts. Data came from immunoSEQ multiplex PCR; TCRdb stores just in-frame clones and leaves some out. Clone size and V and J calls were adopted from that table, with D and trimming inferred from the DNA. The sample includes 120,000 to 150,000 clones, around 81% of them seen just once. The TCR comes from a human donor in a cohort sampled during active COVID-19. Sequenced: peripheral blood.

The CDR3 spells CATTVGGQANYGYTF. CDR3 coding DNA: TGTGCCACCACGGTAGGGGGCCAAGCTAACTATGGCTACACCTTC. The chain recombines TRBV19 with TRBJ1-2; TRBD1 matches at 7 bases. Germline V CDR1 and CDR2: LNHDA, SQIVND (reference sequence). This CDR3 is built from 15 residues. The V segment lost 10 bases and the J segment 0 bases; nucleotides outside the gene matches: 11.